A single sample is the source of the 20 T cell receptor beta chains below, sequenced in a study of OX40 agonist ivuxolimab in advanced cancers. Profiling relied on immunoSEQ multiplex PCR, and the TCRdb table lists in-frame clones only, not all of them. The sample records 55,000 to 75,000 clones, roughly 85% being singletons. The specimen was CD4+ or CD8+ T cells sorted from blood, collected in a trial of the OX40 agonist ivuxolimab. These receptors were collected from an adult with an advanced solid tumor such as melanoma, head and neck, liver or kidney cancer.

This clone has a single count. V usage is TRBV2 and J usage is TRBJ2-7, with D possibly being TRBD1 (5 bases). The CDR3 runs 13 residues. Trimming shortened V by 6 bases and J by 7 bases, and 16 bases separated the two germline ends. The germline gives CDR1 SNHLY, CDR2 FYNNEI. The CDR3 reads CASSADSLGEQYV. CDR3 nucleotides: TGTGCCAGCAGCGCCGACAGTTTGGGAGAGCAGTACGTC.

The rearrangement joins TRBV11-1 to TRBJ2-5; D call uncertain. The CDR3 spans 16 residues. Germline assignment: CDR1 SGHAT and CDR2 FQDESV (reference sequence). V dropped 1 base and J dropped 4 bases, with 16 bases sitting between them. The CDR3 DNA reads as TGTGCCAGCAGCTTAGGACTCCAGAGGTCCCGAGAGACCCAGTACTTC. Amino acids: CASSLGLQRSRETQYF.

The J gene is TRBJ2-2, the V gene TRBV2, with D unresolved. The CDR3 consists of 15 residues. The germline V gene encodes CDR1 SNHLY and CDR2 FYNNEI. V gave up 2 bases and J gave up 4 bases, with 11 bases separating them. CDR3 coding DNA: TGTGCCAGCAGTGAACAGAGACCCGGCACCGGGGAGCTGTTTTTT. Its protein is CASSEQRPGTGELFF.

The CDR3: CASRIRGGGTEAFF. CDR3 DNA: TGTGCCAGCAGAATTCGGGGGGGTGGCACTGAAGCTTTCTTT. This chain uses TRBV2 with TRBJ1-1; D is perhaps TRBD1 (5 bases). There are 14 residues in the CDR3. The V gene lost 6 bases and the J gene lost 4 bases, with 15 bases spanning the gap. Germline V lookup: CDR1 SNHLY, CDR2 FYNNEI.

This chain connects TRBV4-1 to TRBJ2-4; D gene ambiguous. V lost 0 bases and J lost 3, with 9 bases in between. The CDR3 sequence is 15 residues long. Germline lookup yields CDR1 MGHRA and CDR2 YSYEKL. The CDR3 DNA reads TGCGCCAGCAGCCAAGAGGTAAAGGTCAAAAACATTCAGTACTTC. It codes for CASSQEVKVKNIQYF.

The chain carries TRBV14 and TRBJ2-2; D is ambiguous. The CDR3 contains 14 residues. The germline V gene encodes CDR1 SGHDN and CDR2 FVKESK. The V gene lost 2 bases and the J gene lost 4 bases, with 8 bases spanning the gap. CDR3 loop: CASSQLASTGELFF. CDR3 coding DNA: TGTGCCAGCAGCCAATTGGCCAGCACCGGGGAGCTGTTTTTT.

A single count supports this clone. This chain links TRBV2 with TRBJ2-1; 10 positions agree with TRBD2. Per germline, CDR1 SNHLY and CDR2 FYNNEI. The V and J ends lost 6 bases and 5 bases, in that order; junction bases with no gene match: 7. The CDR3 contains 15 residues. The CDR3 nucleotides are TGTGCCAGCAGCACAGGCCTAGCGGGGGACAATGAGCAGTTCTTC. This encodes CASSTGLAGDNEQFF.

The rearrangement links TRBV5-1 to TRBJ1-5; TRBD1 matches at 9 bases. Per germline, CDR1 SGHRS and CDR2 YFSETQ. The CDR3 is made up of 14 amino acids. J lost 4 bases, V lost 4 bases, and 3 bases had no gene match. The CDR3 nucleotides are TGCGCCAGCAGCCAGGACAGGGGAAATCAGCCCCAGCATTTT. Amino acids: CASSQDRGNQPQHF.

This clone was counted once. The V and J genes are TRBV27 and TRBJ2-7; the D gene is possibly TRBD1 (6 bases). V shed 5 bases and J shed 2 bases, with 16 bases lying between them. CDR1 MNHEY and CDR2 SMNVEV come from the germline V gene (reference sequence). The CDR3 sequence is 15 residues long. CDR3 nucleotide sequence: TGTGCCAGCAGTCCTAAGACAGGAAGGGCCTACGAGCAGTACTTC. Residues: CASSPKTGRAYEQYF.

This clone was recorded only once. The CDR3 region has the DNA TGTGCCAGCAGTTTGGACAGGGACACTGAAGCTTTCTTT. Its protein product is CASSLDRDTEAFF. V and J are TRBV2 and TRBJ1-1; TRBD1 aligns across 8 bases. V shed 5 bases and J 3 bases; nucleotides not matched to a gene: 2. This CDR3 comprises 13 residues. Germline values: CDR1 SNHLY, CDR2 FYNNEI.

The V gene is TRBV28, the J gene TRBJ1-5, with D uncertain. The CDR3 is 16 amino acids. V lost 5 bases to trimming and J lost 0 bases, with 14 bases between them. Germline values: CDR1 MDHEN, CDR2 SYDVKM. CDR3 nucleotide sequence: TGTGCCAGCAGTGTCTATACGGGCAATAGCAATCAGCCCCAGCATTTT. Amino acids: CASSVYTGNSNQPQHF.

The V call is TRBV28, the J call TRBJ1-1; D is uncertain. Trimming pared 7 bases from V and 1 base from J, leaving 4 bases between. CDR1 is MDHEN, CDR2 SYDVKM, per germline. CDR3 length: 11 residues. The DNA for the CDR3 is TGTGCCAGCAATCAGAACACTGAAGCTTTCTTT. Translation: CASNQNTEAFF. The complete variable domain, with remaining parts taken from reference TRBV28 and TRBJ1-1, reads DVKVTQSSRYLVKRTGEKVFLECVQDMDHENMFWYRQDPGLGLRLIYFSYDVKMKEKGDIPEGYSVSREKKERFSLILESASTNQTSMYLCASNQNTEAFFGQGTRLTVV.

The rearrangement joins TRBV28 to TRBJ1-5; TRBD1 agrees at 9 bases. The CDR3 is 15 amino acids. The V gene's germline CDR1 is MDHEN and CDR2 SYDVKM. V gave up 6 bases and J gave up 6 bases; unmatched junction bases: 9. As DNA, the CDR3 is TGTGCCAGCAGCCTACCCGGGACAGGGCGTCAGCCCCAGCATTTT. Translated: CASSLPGTGRQPQHF.

This clone was detected a few times. V usage is TRBV2 and J usage is TRBJ2-2, with a weak D call TRBD2 (6 bases). This CDR3 has 17 amino acids. CDR1 is SNHLY, CDR2 FYNNEI, per germline. V shed 5 bases and J shed 4 bases, with 20 bases lying between them. This chain's CDR3 is CASSHFRGGKSTGELFF. The CDR3 bases are TGTGCCAGCAGTCACTTTCGGGGAGGAAAAAGCACCGGGGAGCTGTTTTTT.

This clone has ten or more counts. The CDR3 region has the DNA TGTGCCAGCAAAGGGTTTTGGGGGCGCGACACCGGGGAGCTGTTTTTT. It is translated as CASKGFWGRDTGELFF. This chain connects TRBV28 to TRBJ2-2, with a weak D call TRBD1 (6 bases). V was pared by 7 bases and J by 3 bases, with 18 bases between. Per germline, CDR1 MDHEN and CDR2 SYDVKM. The CDR3 extends over 16 amino acids.

The chain joins TRBV5-6 to TRBJ2-3, with TRBD2 identical over 7 bases. Germline V CDR1 and CDR2: SGHDT, YYEEEE. The CDR3 totals 15 residues. J gave up 4 bases and V 4 bases, and 9 bases lay outside the gene matches. The CDR3 loop reads CASSTGLVWPDTQYF. Written as DNA, the CDR3 is TGTGCCAGCAGCACCGGACTAGTTTGGCCAGATACGCAGTATTTT.

The chain has TRBV7-9 and TRBJ2-1; possible D gene TRBD1, 5 bases. The CDR3 sequence is 13 residues long. From germline, CDR1 is SEHNR and CDR2 FQNEAQ (reference sequence). V was pared by 1 base and J by 9 bases, with 10 bases between. The CDR3 here is CASSLGGLTEQFF. The CDR3 DNA reads TGTGCCAGCAGCTTAGGGGGCCTTACTGAGCAGTTCTTC.

The CDR3 nucleotides are TGTGCCAGCAGTGTAGGGGTTGGCAACTATGGCTACACCTTC. Protein product: CASSVGVGNYGYTF. The chain recombines TRBV2 with TRBJ1-2, with a possible D match to TRBD1 (5 bases). Germline V gene lookup returns CDR1 SNHLY and CDR2 FYNNEI. V was trimmed by 4 bases and J by 2 bases, leaving 11 bases between them. This CDR3 is built from 14 residues.

This clone was recorded once. The gene calls are TRBV2 and TRBJ2-2; D not resolved. The V end lost 2 bases, the J end lost 3 bases, and 4 bases lay between the germline ends. Germline loops: CDR1 SNHLY, CDR2 FYNNEI. There are 13 residues in the CDR3. CDR3: CASSEQDTGELFF. DNA of the CDR3: TGTGCCAGCAGTGAACAGGACACCGGGGAGCTGTTTTTT.

The chain links TRBV6-6 to TRBJ1-3, with D possibly being TRBD1 (6 bases). CDR1 and CDR2 (germline): MNHNY, SVGAGI (reference sequence). Trimming stripped 8 bases from V and 8 bases from J, with 10 bases between. The CDR3 length is 11 residues. Here the CDR3 reads CASGEGDTIYF. The CDR3 DNA is TGTGCCAGCGGCGAGGGGGACACCATATATTTT.